This TCR beta chain appears in the sequencing data of a study of blood T cell repertoires in COVID-19. The V gene lost 2 bases and the J gene lost 5 bases, with 9 bases spanning the gap. Germline values: CDR1 SGHTA, CDR2 FQGNSA. This CDR3 comprises 13 residues. The table came from immunoSEQ multiplex PCR; TCRdb's copy has only in-frame clones and leaves some out. The data contain 150,000 to 200,000 clones, 70% to 80% of them singletons. The V call is TRBV7-2, the J call TRBJ1-1; D remains ambiguous. Sample: PBMCs or T cells enriched from blood (not recorded which). This receptor was obtained from a woman between 45 and 65 years old who had recovered from COVID-19. In nucleotides, the CDR3 is TGTGCCAGCAGCTTAAAGGAGGGAACTGAAGCTTTCTTT. It translates to CASSLKEGTEAFF.